The 23 T cell receptor beta chains below all came from one sample that was sequenced in a study of cytotoxic CD8 clonotypes in ibrutinib-treated CLL. Generated by immunoSEQ multiplex PCR, the TCRdb table keeps only in-frame clones and is missing some. The sample holds roughly 250,000 clones, 60% to 75% seen once. The sample consisted of PBMCs, taken after 24 months of ibrutinib treatment. These receptors were taken from a human donor with chronic lymphocytic leukemia.

J is TRBJ2-2 and V is TRBV19; 8 positions agree with TRBD1. The CDR3 is made up of 19 amino acids. Losses at the gene ends were 5 bases for V and 6 bases for J; bases not matched to a gene: 20. CDR1 is LNHDA and CDR2 is SQIVND in the germline V gene (reference sequence). The CDR3 coding sequence is TGTGCCAGTAGTCGCCCAGGGGGCGGCCCTCGGGAGATAGCCGGGGAGCTGTTTTTT. It specifies CASSRPGGGPREIAGELFF.

The chain carries TRBV5-1 and TRBJ2-7; possibly TRBD1 for D (5 bases). Deletions cut 2 bases from V and 0 bases from J, with 12 bases between. The CDR3 has 15 amino acids. The germline V gene encodes CDR1 SGHRS and CDR2 YFSETQ. In DNA, the CDR3 is TGCGCCAGCAGCTTTGGAGACAGTAGCTCCTACGAGCAGTACTTC. This codes for CASSFGDSSSYEQYF. Supplemented by reference TRBV5-1 and TRBJ2-7, the full variable domain reads KAGVTQTPRYLIKTRGQQVTLSCSPISGHRSVSWYQQTPGQGLQFLFEYFSETQRNKGNFPGRFSGRQFSNSRSEMNVSTLELGDSALYLCASSFGDSSSYEQYFGPGTRLTVT.

V gene TRBV7-9 combines with J gene TRBJ2-2, with D hard to call. The CDR3 is made up of 14 amino acids. Deletions cut 5 bases from V and 4 bases from J, with 11 bases between. Germline CDR1 SEHNR, CDR2 FQNEAQ (reference sequence). The CDR3 sequence: CASSIPFPTGELFF. The CDR3, as DNA: TGTGCCAGCAGCATCCCCTTCCCCACCGGGGAGCTGTTTTTT.

Only one count was recorded for this clone. The V call is TRBV30, the J call TRBJ2-1; 14 bases agree with TRBD2. V dropped 2 bases and J dropped 9; count of bases not matched to a gene: 21. Germline loops: CDR1 GTSNPN, CDR2 SVGIG (reference sequence). The CDR3 spans 20 residues. CDR3 coding DNA: TGTGCCTGGAGTCCACCCGGACTAGCGGGGGGAAGTGGGAGCGACGGTGAGCAGTTCTTC. As protein: CAWSPPGLAGGSGSDGEQFF.

The chain joins TRBV7-6 to TRBJ1-3; D is ambiguous. This CDR3 has 16 residues. V was cut by 0 bases and J by 0 bases, with 9 bases left in between. Germline CDR1 and CDR2: SGHVS and FNYEAQ. The DNA of the CDR3 is TGTGCCAGCAGCTTAGCGCCCGGGGACTCTGGAAACACCATATATTTT. Protein: CASSLAPGDSGNTIYF.

This clone was counted a single time. CDR3 nucleotide sequence: TGCGCCAGCAGCTTTCAGGGAAGCTCCTACAATGAGCAGTTCTTC. It yields the protein CASSFQGSSYNEQFF. This rearrangement joins TRBV5-1 to TRBJ2-1; D is possibly TRBD1 (5 bases). Germline CDR1 SGHRS, CDR2 YFSETQ. V dropped 2 bases and J dropped 0 bases, with 9 bases sitting between them. The CDR3 extends over 15 amino acids.

This chain links TRBV28 with TRBJ2-3, with a possible D match to TRBD1 (5 bases). This CDR3 contains 14 residues. CDR1 and CDR2 (germline): MDHEN, SYDVKM. V lost 10 bases to trimming and J lost 2 bases, with 16 bases between them. The CDR3 region is CATRQGQSTDTQYF. CDR3 bases: TGTGCCACCAGGCAGGGCCAGTCCACAGATACGCAGTATTTT.

V gene TRBV6-1 combines with J gene TRBJ1-2, with TRBD1 identical over 11 bases. The CDR3 length is 14 residues. J lost 4 bases, V lost 7 bases, and 5 bases had no gene match. Germline CDR1 and CDR2: MNHNS and SASEGT. The CDR3 DNA sequence: TGTGCCAGCACGGGACAGGGGGAGAGCTATGGCTACACCTTC. This codes for CASTGQGESYGYTF.

V usage is TRBV5-4 and J usage is TRBJ2-3; tentative D call: TRBD2 (5 bases). The CDR3 totals 15 residues. V was shortened by 3 bases and J by 6 bases, with 17 bases between the two germline ends. Germline loops: CDR1 SGHNT, CDR2 YYREEE (reference sequence). The CDR3 sequence: CASSSGDHPGDTQYF. CDR3 nucleotide sequence: TGTGCCAGCAGCTCCGGGGATCATCCCGGGGATACGCAGTATTTT.

J is TRBJ2-5 and V is TRBV5-1, with 8 bases aligning to TRBD2. This CDR3 has 13 residues. J gave up 5 bases and V 4 bases, and 4 bases lay outside the gene matches. CDR1 is SGHRS and CDR2 is YFSETQ in the germline V gene. This chain's CDR3 is CASSGTSVETQYF. The CDR3 DNA follows: TGCGCCAGCAGCGGGACTAGTGTGGAGACCCAGTACTTC.

This clone was seen just once. The chain recombines TRBV29-1 with TRBJ1-1, with TRBD1 as a possible D gene (5 bases). CDR1 SQVTM and CDR2 ANQGSEA come from the germline V gene. Trimming pared 4 bases from V and 4 bases from J, leaving 13 bases between. The length of the CDR3 is 13 residues. The CDR3 loop is CSVADRSVTEAFF. The CDR3 coding sequence is TGCAGCGTTGCCGACAGAAGTGTCACTGAAGCTTTCTTT.

V gene TRBV18 combines with J gene TRBJ2-7; TRBD2 matches at 12 bases. CDR3 size: 15 residues. J lost 3 bases, V lost 3 bases, and 3 bases had no gene match. Looked up from germline, CDR1 is KGHSH and CDR2 is LQKENI. In nucleotides, the CDR3 is TGTGCCAGCTCACCCGGACTAGCGGGGAACTACGAGCAGTACTTC. This codes for CASSPGLAGNYEQYF.

The V call is TRBV19, the J call TRBJ2-2; TRBD2 matches at 8 bases. With 7 bases clipped from V and 6 bases from J, the junction kept 13 bases outside the gene matches. The CDR3 runs to 16 residues. Germline CDR1 is LNHDA and CDR2 is SQIVND (reference sequence). The CDR3 nucleotides are TGTGCCAGTACCGACCGCCGGGAGGGCCGAGCCGGGGAGCTGTTTTTT. Translating it yields CASTDRREGRAGELFF.

This clone was observed a single time. The V gene is TRBV4-2, the J gene TRBJ2-2; D is perhaps TRBD1 or TRBD2 (6 bases each). V lost 0 bases and J 5 bases, leaving 19 bases between the germline ends. This CDR3 is built from 18 residues. Germline lookup yields CDR1 LGHNA and CDR2 YNFKEQ. CDR3: CASSQDLGGTPGTGELFF. In DNA form, the CDR3 reads TGTGCCAGCAGCCAAGATCTTGGAGGGACACCAGGTACCGGGGAGCTGTTTTTT.

The chain carries TRBV30 and TRBJ2-1, with 10 bases that match TRBD2. CDR1 is GTSNPN, CDR2 SVGIG, per germline (reference sequence). The CDR3 contains 14 residues. The V and J ends lost 3 bases and 7 bases, in that order; junction bases with no gene match: 6. CDR3 DNA sequence: TGTGCCTGGAGCTCAGCGGGAGGGTGGAATGAGCAGTTCTTC. The encoded protein is CAWSSAGGWNEQFF.

V gene TRBV7-2 combines with J gene TRBJ2-2; perhaps TRBD2 as D (6 bases). Germline values: CDR1 SGHTA, CDR2 FQGNSA. The CDR3 runs to 17 residues. Trimming took off 4 bases at V and 0 bases at J, with 15 bases between the two ends. The DNA of the CDR3 is TGTGCCAGCAGCTCATCCCTCTTAGCGGCGAACACCGGGGAGCTGTTTTTT. Protein product: CASSSSLLAANTGELFF.

This chain uses TRBV5-1 with TRBJ1-1; D gene ambiguous. With 1 base removed from V and 4 bases from J, the gap between germline ends came to 11 bases. The CDR3 is made up of 14 amino acids. The germline gives CDR1 SGHRS, CDR2 YFSETQ. The CDR3 sequence: CASSLSSMGTEAFF. DNA of the CDR3: TGCGCCAGCAGCTTGTCCTCGATGGGCACTGAAGCTTTCTTT. The full variable domain, completed using reference TRBV5-1 and TRBJ1-1, is KAGVTQTPRYLIKTRGQQVTLSCSPISGHRSVSWYQQTPGQGLQFLFEYFSETQRNKGNFPGRFSGRQFSNSRSEMNVSTLELGDSALYLCASSLSSMGTEAFFGQGTRLTVV.

This rearrangement joins TRBV7-3 to TRBJ2-2; unclear D gene. The V gene lost 2 bases and the J gene lost 7 bases, with 8 bases spanning the gap. The CDR3 covers 13 residues. Germline CDR1 SGHTA, CDR2 FQGTGA. CDR3 in DNA: TGTGCCAGCAGCTTACGGCAGAACGGGGAGCTGTTTTTT. As protein: CASSLRQNGELFF.

CDR3: CANEKGGSTDTQYF. CDR3 nucleotides: TGTGCCAACGAAAAAGGGGGGAGCACAGATACGCAGTATTTT. The chain has TRBV27 and TRBJ2-3; D is possibly TRBD1 or TRBD2 (6 bases each). This CDR3 region has 14 residues. Between the trimmed V and J ends, which lost 10 bases and 0 bases, there was a span of 14 bases. Germline values: CDR1 MNHEY, CDR2 SMNVEV (reference sequence).

This sequence joins TRBV6-4 and TRBJ2-1; 10 bases match TRBD2. J lost 6 bases, V lost 0 bases, and 2 bases had no gene match. Germline V lookup: CDR1 MRHNA, CDR2 SNTAGT. The CDR3 has 15 residues. CDR3 in amino acids: CASSDSASGGNEQFF. In nucleotides, the CDR3 is TGTGCCAGCAGTGACTCGGCTAGCGGGGGCAATGAGCAGTTCTTC.

The V call is TRBV11-1, the J call TRBJ2-1; tentative D call: TRBD2 (5 bases). In germline, CDR1 is SGHAT, CDR2 FQDESV (reference sequence). The CDR3 length is 14 residues. V was pared by 1 base and J by 8 bases, with 12 bases between. Written as DNA, the CDR3 is TGTGCCAGCAGCTTAGGTGGGAGTAGGTATGAGCAGTTCTTC. This gives the protein CASSLGGSRYEQFF.

About this clone itself: Other DNA sequences in the sample encode the same CDR3. V and J are TRBV2 and TRBJ1-1; D gene unclear. The germline V and J ends were trimmed by 0 bases and 2 bases, with 1 base remaining between them. CDR1 is SNHLY, CDR2 FYNNEI, per germline. This CDR3 contains 12 residues. Here the CDR3 reads CASSEANTEAFF. The CDR3 coding sequence is TGTGCCAGCAGTGAAGCAAACACTGAAGCTTTCTTT.

V is TRBV7-3 and J is TRBJ2-3, with D uncertain. Trimming took 5 bases from V and 0 from J, leaving 9 bases between them. The CDR3 has 14 amino acids. CDR1 is SGHTA and CDR2 is FQGTGA in the germline V gene. The CDR3 DNA reads as TGTGCCAGCAGCGAGGTGGCTAGCACAGATACGCAGTATTTT. Protein product: CASSEVASTDTQYF.